These 32 T cell receptor beta chains came from one sample sequenced in a study of cytomegalovirus exposure and HLA in healthy donors (dated by TCRdb to 2016 to 2017). Library creation used the immunoSEQ multiplex PCR assay. TCRdb mirrors the immuneACCESS table, restricted to in-frame sequences. Some clones are absent from its copies; in checked studies, under half trace to an unresolved V gene, and the reason for the others is unknown. The sample data list under 250,000 clones, and roughly three quarters of these were observed just once. Roughly 1.2% of the sample comes from the top ten. Source material: PBMCs. Receptors originate from a woman aged 25 to 45 in good health and CMV-seronegative.

A word on this clone: The junction and the germline gene differ at one end; a read error may be behind it. This sequence joins TRBV30 and TRBJ1-5; D ambiguous. The CDR3 is made up of 16 amino acids. In germline, CDR1 is GTSNPN, CDR2 SVGIG (reference sequence). Written as DNA, the CDR3 is TGTGCCTGGAGCCCAACTCCCGGAACTAGCAGTCAGCCCCAGCATTTT. It yields the protein CAWSPTPGTSSQPQHF.

The genes are TRBV4-1 and TRBJ2-2; D is perhaps TRBD2 (5 bases). The CDR3 covers 17 residues. V was trimmed by 3 bases and J by 3 bases, leaving 17 bases between them. The germline CDR1 and CDR2 sequences are MGHRA and YSYEKL. CDR3 protein: CASSHPSGGLYTGELFF. CDR3 DNA sequence: TGCGCCAGCAGCCACCCCAGTGGAGGACTGTACACCGGGGAGCTGTTTTTT.

This clone was seen a few times. The genes are TRBV9 and TRBJ2-7, with TRBD1 matching 7 bases. The germline gives CDR1 SGDLS, CDR2 YYNGEE. The CDR3 loop spans 14 amino acids. V lost 4 bases, J lost 3 bases, and 7 bases stayed unmatched. CDR3 nucleotides: TGTGCCAGCAGCACTACAGGGGTAAGCTACGAGCAGTACTTC. This translates into CASSTTGVSYEQYF.

The rearrangement links TRBV5-1 to TRBJ2-4, with 9 bases lining up with TRBD1. The junction had 6 bases not matched to a gene; V was cut back by 4 bases and J by 7 bases. There are 14 residues in the CDR3. Germline V gene sequence: CDR1 SGHRS, CDR2 YFSETQ. This chain's CDR3 is CASSQTGGRNIQYF. The CDR3 nucleotides read TGCGCCAGCAGCCAGACAGGGGGTAGGAACATTCAGTACTTC.

V and J are TRBV5-1 and TRBJ2-7, with 14 bases fitting TRBD2. The CDR3 consists of 15 residues. CDR1 SGHRS and CDR2 YFSETQ come from the germline V gene. The J segment lost 0 bases and the V segment lost 4 bases, leaving 0 bases of the junction unmatched. The CDR3 nucleotides read TGCGCCAGCAGCGGGACTAGCGGGAGCTCCTACGAGCAGTACTTC. Translating gives CASSGTSGSSYEQYF.

The count of this clone is one. The gene calls are TRBV18 and TRBJ1-1, with 10 bases matching TRBD1. CDR1 and CDR2 from the germline V gene are KGHSH and LQKENI. This CDR3 has 13 amino acids. V lost 3 bases, J lost 8 bases, and 3 bases stayed unmatched. The DNA of the CDR3 is TGTGCCAGCTCACCCCGGGACAGGGGCGAAGCTTTCTTT. Its translation is CASSPRDRGEAFF.

This sequence joins TRBV4-1 and TRBJ2-1; 9 bases are shared with TRBD2. The CDR3 is 16 residues long. After removal of 4 bases from V and 0 bases from J, the junction contained 4 bases not matched to a gene. In germline, CDR1 is MGHRA, CDR2 YSYEKL. The CDR3 DNA reads as TGCGCCAGCAGCCGCCAACTAGCGGGCTCCTACAATGAGCAGTTCTTC. This encodes CASSRQLAGSYNEQFF.

This chain joins TRBV7-8 and TRBJ1-1, with no clear D. CDR3 size: 15 residues. CDR1 is SGHVS and CDR2 is FQNEAQ in the germline V gene. Trimming took 2 bases from V and 0 from J, leaving 10 bases between them. The CDR3 nucleotides are TGTGCCAGCAGCTTACTATTTCGCCTGAACACTGAAGCTTTCTTT. This encodes CASSLLFRLNTEAFF.

As for this clone: The same CDR3 can be traced to other DNA sequences in this sample. The rearrangement joins TRBV7-7 to TRBJ2-1; 9 bases are shared with TRBD1. V was pared by 3 bases and J by 6 bases, with 0 bases of the junction left unmatched. CDR3 size: 13 residues. Germline CDR1 SSHAT, CDR2 FNYEAQ (reference sequence). The CDR3 DNA reads as TGTGCCAGCAGCTTGGACAGGGGCAATGAGCAGTTCTTC. Protein: CASSLDRGNEQFF. The full variable domain, with the rest looked up from reference TRBV7-7 and TRBJ2-1, is GAGVSQSPRYKVTKRGQDVTLRCDPISSHATLYWYQQALGQGPEFLTYFNYEAQPDKSGLPSDRFSAERPEGSISTLTIQRTEQRDSAMYRCASSLDRGNEQFFGPGTRLTVL.

The V and J genes are TRBV28 and TRBJ2-7, with D uncertain. The ends were cut back, 6 bases at V and 2 bases at J, with 5 bases in the middle. The CDR3 length is 11 residues. The germline V gene encodes CDR1 MDHEN and CDR2 SYDVKM. CDR3 residues: CASRQTYEQYF. The CDR3 DNA reads TGTGCCAGCAGGCAGACCTACGAGCAGTACTTC.

This chain connects TRBV6-1 to TRBJ1-2; D remains ambiguous. The CDR3 loop spans 15 amino acids. CDR1 is MNHNS, CDR2 SASEGT, per germline. With 5 bases removed from V and 0 bases from J, the gap between germline ends came to 13 bases. The chain's CDR3 is CASSQDWGANYGYTF. As DNA, the CDR3 is TGTGCCAGCAGTCAGGACTGGGGAGCTAACTATGGCTACACCTTC.

This chain uses TRBV19 with TRBJ2-2; 7 positions match TRBD1. Germline V lookup: CDR1 LNHDA, CDR2 SQIVND (reference sequence). The V gene end was trimmed by 6 bases and the J gene end by 2 bases; junction bases not matched to a gene: 9. CDR3 length: 16 amino acids. CDR3 sequence: CASSRNDRVNTGELFF. In nucleotides, the CDR3 is TGTGCCAGTAGCCGTAATGACAGGGTCAACACCGGGGAGCTGTTTTTT.

For this clone: The sample contains more than one DNA sequence encoding this CDR3. The chain has TRBV5-4 and TRBJ2-3; 7 nucleotides line up with TRBD2. The J segment lost 1 base and the V segment lost 1 base, leaving 3 bases of the junction unmatched. Looked up from germline, CDR1 is SGHNT and CDR2 is YYREEE (reference sequence). The CDR3 is 15 residues long. In DNA form, the CDR3 reads TGTGCCAGCAGCTTGCGGACTAGAGGCACAGATACGCAGTATTTT. Its translation is CASSLRTRGTDTQYF.

The chain has TRBV4-1 and TRBJ1-4; D perhaps matches TRBD1 (5 bases). V shed 7 bases and J shed 2 bases, with 14 bases lying between them. Per germline, CDR1 MGHRA and CDR2 YSYEKL. This CDR3 comprises 15 residues. The CDR3 protein is CASTPQGSTNEKLFF. The DNA for the CDR3 is TGCGCCAGCACACCGCAGGGTTCGACTAATGAAAAACTGTTTTTT.

The chain couples TRBV7-3 to TRBJ1-1; D not resolved. The CDR3 extends over 13 amino acids. Trimming stripped 1 base from V and 1 base from J, with 4 bases between. Germline CDR1 SGHTA, CDR2 FQGTGA. The CDR3, as DNA: TGTGCCAGCAGCTTAATACAGAACACTGAAGCTTTCTTT. Its translation: CASSLIQNTEAFF.

The genes are TRBV5-6 and TRBJ2-5; TRBD2 aligns across 14 bases. The junction had 9 bases not matched to a gene; V was cut back by 3 bases and J by 2 bases. This CDR3 comprises 18 residues. CDR1 is SGHDT and CDR2 is YYEEEE in the germline V gene. CDR3 in amino acids: CASSSGTSGRRYQETQYF. For the CDR3, the DNA is TGTGCCAGCAGCTCGGGGACTAGCGGGAGAAGATATCAAGAGACCCAGTACTTC.

This chain uses TRBV13 with TRBJ2-7, with 9 bases matching TRBD2. This CDR3 region has 15 residues. With V trimmed by 8 bases and J by 2 bases, 10 bases remained unmatched. The germline V gene encodes CDR1 PRHDT and CDR2 FYEKMQ (reference sequence). The CDR3 bases are TGTGCCAGCCTAAGGGCGACTAGCGGAACCTACGAGCAGTACTTC. Its translation is CASLRATSGTYEQYF. The full variable domain, rest sourced from reference TRBV13 and TRBJ2-7, is AAGVIQSPRHLIKEKRETATLKCYPIPRHDTVYWYQQGPGQDPQFLISFYEKMQSDKGSIPDRFSAQQFSDYHSELNMSSLELGDSALYFCASLRATSGTYEQYFGPGTRLTVT.

The rearrangement uses TRBV7-9 and TRBJ1-2, with 12 bases aligning to TRBD1. The CDR3 is 14 amino acids. Germline V gene sequence: CDR1 SEHNR, CDR2 FQNEAQ (reference sequence). V gave up 5 bases and J gave up 7 bases; unmatched junction bases: 5. Written as DNA, the CDR3 is TGTGCCAGCAGCGCGGGACAGGGGGCGATTGGCTACACCTTC. Translating gives CASSAGQGAIGYTF.

The chain employs TRBV6-1 and TRBJ1-5; D is unclear. With 5 bases removed from V and 3 bases from J, the gap between germline ends came to 11 bases. This CDR3 has 14 residues. In germline, CDR1 is MNHNS, CDR2 SASEGT. Here the CDR3 reads CASSSGQINQPQHF. The CDR3 coding sequence is TGTGCCAGCAGTTCGGGTCAGATCAATCAGCCCCAGCATTTT.

This chain connects TRBV2 to TRBJ2-2; D perhaps matches TRBD1 (6 bases). Germline V gene lookup returns CDR1 SNHLY and CDR2 FYNNEI. The CDR3 contains 12 residues. Trimming removed 4 bases from V and 11 bases from J, with 11 bases in between. CDR3 nucleotides: TGTGCCAGCAGTGTGCAGGGGCGAGAGCTGTTTTTT. This encodes CASSVQGRELFF.

The J gene is TRBJ1-2, the V gene TRBV6-5; D ambiguous. Trimming took off 1 base at V and 2 bases at J, with 8 bases between the two ends. Germline V gene sequence: CDR1 MNHEY, CDR2 SVGAGI. The CDR3 is made up of 14 amino acids. In DNA form, the CDR3 reads TGTGCCAGCAGTTACTTGCAGGCCAACTATGGCTACACCTTC. It yields the protein CASSYLQANYGYTF.

The rearrangement uses TRBV30 and TRBJ2-3; TRBD2 matches 7 bases. Germline V gives CDR1 GTSNPN, CDR2 SVGIG (reference sequence). V lost 5 bases to trimming and J lost 1 base; unmatched junction nucleotides: 12. This CDR3 has 16 amino acids. CDR3 protein: CAWERGGVPRTDTQYF. The DNA of the CDR3 is TGTGCCTGGGAACGGGGAGGGGTGCCCCGCACAGATACGCAGTATTTT.

This chain joins TRBV28 and TRBJ1-3, with D uncertain. Between the trimmed V and J ends, which lost 6 bases and 7 bases, there was a span of 7 bases. The CDR3 runs 11 residues. Looked up from germline, CDR1 is MDHEN and CDR2 is SYDVKM. CDR3 sequence (DNA): TGTGCCAGCAGAAAGAGGAACACCATATATTTT. This gives the protein CASRKRNTIYF.

The V call is TRBV9, the J call TRBJ2-7; 13 nucleotides match TRBD2. This CDR3 has 17 residues. CDR1 is SGDLS and CDR2 is YYNGEE in the germline V gene. V dropped 1 base and J dropped 3; count of bases not matched to a gene: 7. The CDR3 nucleotides read TGTGCCAGCAGCGTAACCCCCGGGACTAGCGGGAACTACGAGCAGTACTTC. Amino acids: CASSVTPGTSGNYEQYF.

The DNA of the CDR3 is TGTGCCAGCAGTCCCGCGGCCACATCCTATGGCTACACCTTC. Translated: CASSPAATSYGYTF. The chain employs TRBV6-5 and TRBJ1-2, with D hard to call. V was clipped by 5 bases and J by 4 bases, with 14 bases between them. CDR1 and CDR2 from the germline V gene are MNHEY and SVGAGI. This CDR3 comprises 14 residues.

This clone was seen more than once but under ten times. This chain joins TRBV29-1 and TRBJ1-2; D is perhaps TRBD1 (5 bases). Trimming shortened V by 4 bases and J by 4 bases, and 10 bases separated the two germline ends. Germline V gives CDR1 SQVTM, CDR2 ANQGSEA. This CDR3 region has 12 residues. CDR3 nucleotides: TGCAGCGTTGCGCCAGGGTCCTATGGCTACACCTTC. Protein product: CSVAPGSYGYTF.

This clone appeared a single time. The chain carries TRBV10-2 and TRBJ1-2; D perhaps matches TRBD1 (5 bases). The germline gives CDR1 WSHSY, CDR2 SAAADI. This CDR3 has 13 amino acids. The V gene lost 6 bases and the J gene lost 6 bases, with 14 bases spanning the gap. CDR3 amino acids: CASSRGETNGYTF. The CDR3 nucleotides read TGCGCCAGCAGCCGGGGGGAGACGAATGGCTACACCTTC.

This clone was observed a few times. This rearrangement joins TRBV2 to TRBJ1-1, with TRBD1 matching over 7 bases. The trim removed 10 bases at V and 1 base at J, leaving 6 bases unmatched. The CDR3 loop spans 13 amino acids. In germline, CDR1 is SNHLY, CDR2 FYNNEI. CDR3 coding DNA: TGTGCCACCAGCCAGGGGGAGAACACTGAAGCTTTCTTT. This encodes CATSQGENTEAFF.

J is TRBJ2-1 and V is TRBV19; 11 bases agree with TRBD2. The junction had 4 bases not matched to a gene; V was cut back by 2 bases and J by 10 bases. The CDR3 sequence is 14 residues long. The germline CDR1 and CDR2 sequences are LNHDA and SQIVND (reference sequence). As DNA, the CDR3 is TGTGCCAGTAGTATAACCCCTAGCGGGAGGGAGCAGTTCTTC. Its protein product is CASSITPSGREQFF.

The chain recombines TRBV2 with TRBJ1-5; perhaps TRBD1 as D (5 bases). CDR1 is SNHLY and CDR2 is FYNNEI in the germline V gene. The CDR3 runs 14 residues. V lost 4 bases, J lost 0 bases, and 7 bases lay in between. This chain's CDR3 is CASSGDYSNQPQHF. The CDR3 DNA reads as TGTGCCAGCAGTGGGGACTATAGCAATCAGCCCCAGCATTTT.

The chain joins TRBV5-1 to TRBJ1-3; D not certain. Deletions cut 3 bases from V and 0 bases from J, with 13 bases between. The CDR3 has 16 amino acids. CDR1 SGHRS and CDR2 YFSETQ come from the germline V gene. The chain's CDR3 is CASSSTLGSSGNTIYF. The CDR3 coding sequence is TGCGCCAGCAGCTCGACCCTCGGGTCCTCTGGAAACACCATATATTTT.

The chain recombines TRBV5-1 with TRBJ1-2; 9 nucleotides match TRBD1. This CDR3 is 15 amino acids long. The V and J ends lost 4 bases and 4 bases, in that order; junction bases with no gene match: 8. Per the germline V gene, CDR1 is SGHRS and CDR2 is YFSETQ. The CDR3: CASSDNRGRVYGYTF. The CDR3 DNA is TGCGCCAGCAGCGATAACAGGGGGCGCGTCTATGGCTACACCTTC. The full variable domain, with the rest looked up from reference TRBV5-1 and TRBJ1-2, is KAGVTQTPRYLIKTRGQQVTLSCSPISGHRSVSWYQQTPGQGLQFLFEYFSETQRNKGNFPGRFSGRQFSNSRSEMNVSTLELGDSALYLCASSDNRGRVYGYTFGSGTRLTVV.